This record covers a single TCR beta chain. The antigen remains undetermined. The data belong to a study of beta chain features in type 1 diabetes. Study-wide results and limits: Researchers report that Type 1 diabetes patients had moderately but significantly shorter TCRB CDR3s across all four CD4+ subsets.

Isolated RNA was reverse transcribed in full, so expressed TCRB transcripts were sequenced. Several million reads were obtained on average from naive, central memory and regulatory T cell samples. Assay: immunoSEQ multiplex PCR; the TCRdb copy retains only in-frame clones and omits some. The profile shows 350,000 to 450,000 clones, 10% to 15% of them singletons. This TCR derives from a young woman with type 1 diabetes. Sequenced: naive CD4+ T cells from blood.

Here the CDR3 DNA reads TGCGCCAGCAGCCCCGGACAGGGGAATTCACCCCTCCACTTT. It encodes CASSPGQGNSPLHF. The V call is TRBV5-1, the J call TRBJ1-6; TRBD1 agrees at 9 bases. V lost 4 bases and J lost 7; bases outside the gene matches: 3. CDR3 length: 14 residues. Germline V gene sequence: CDR1 SGHRS, CDR2 YFSETQ.